This T cell receptor (beta chain) was sequenced in a study of CD4 T cells in relation to SARS-CoV-2 and coronaviruses. About the research overall: PBMCs were cultured with antigen for roughly 10 days before TCR beta sequencing. Controls used an HIV-1 Nef peptide pool or no peptide.

To note about this clone: Its antigen is not identified.

CD4+ T cells from unexposed donors were obtained before the COVID-19 pandemic (2011-2018). The cells were cultured for less than twelve days before CD4+ T cells were isolated. Cells permitting, SARS-CoV-2 S/N and four cold-coronavirus spikes were tested on unexposed-donor CD4+ T cells. Sequencing used immunoSEQ multiplex PCR; TCRdb keeps in-frame clones, though not all of them. The sample has roughly 12,000 clones; approximately 80% are singletons. Trimming took off 3 bases at V and 7 bases at J, with 11 bases between the two ends. The germline gives CDR1 SGDLS, CDR2 YYNGEE. The CDR3 runs 12 residues.

The chain is built from TRBV9 and TRBJ2-7; D unresolved. The receptor was isolated from a human donor in good health. The sample taken for sequencing was CD4+ T cells from PBMCs, cultured in vitro. The CDR3 DNA sequence: TGTGCCAGCAGCGGAGACCTACGAGAGCAGTACTTC. It is translated as CASSGDLREQYF. Filled out from reference TRBV9 and TRBJ2-7, the complete variable domain reads DSGVTQTPKHLITATGQRVTLRCSPRSGDLSVYWYQQSLDQGLQFLIQYYNGEERAKGNILERFSAQQFPDLHSELNLSSLELGDSALYFCASSGDLREQYFGPGTRLTVT.